The 25 T cell receptor beta chains below were found in one sample sequenced in a study of blood T cell repertoires in COVID-19. Profiling relied on immunoSEQ multiplex PCR, and the TCRdb table lists in-frame clones only, not all of them. The sample yields just over 95,000 clones, about 81% seen once. Sequenced: peripheral blood. Receptors were obtained from a man in his sixties with acute or convalescent COVID-19.

V is TRBV6-5 and J is TRBJ1-5; possible D gene TRBD1, 6 bases. The CDR3 is made up of 15 amino acids. Germline V gene data show CDR1 as MNHEY and CDR2 as SVGAGI. With 2 bases removed from V and 3 bases from J, the gap between germline ends came to 11 bases. In DNA, the CDR3 is TGTGCCAGCAGTTACACAACAGGGCTCAATCAGCCCCAGCATTTT. This codes for CASSYTTGLNQPQHF.

Only one count was recorded for this clone. V gene TRBV18 combines with J gene TRBJ2-7; 8 bases map to TRBD2. V lost 6 bases and J lost 3; bases outside the gene matches: 4. From germline, CDR1 is KGHSH and CDR2 LQKENI. CDR3 length: 13 amino acids. CDR3 sequence: CASSRGGNYEQYF. In DNA, the CDR3 is TGTGCCAGCTCCCGGGGGGGAAACTACGAGCAGTACTTC.

The count of this clone is one. The chain links TRBV15 to TRBJ1-2, with 10 bases fitting TRBD1. CDR3 size: 16 residues. V dropped 1 base and J dropped 4; count of bases not matched to a gene: 6. Germline CDR1 and CDR2: LNHNV and YYDKDF (reference sequence). CDR3 bases: TGTGCCACCAGCAGAGCCGGGACAGGGGTTGTCTATGGCTACACCTTC. Translating it yields CATSRAGTGVVYGYTF.

The chain recombines TRBV30 with TRBJ1-1; the D is unclear. V gave up 1 base and J gave up 4 bases, with 7 bases separating them. The CDR3 runs 12 residues. Germline CDR1 GTSNPN, CDR2 SVGIG (reference sequence). This chain's CDR3 is CAWSGGSTEAFF. The CDR3 DNA is TGTGCCTGGAGTGGAGGGAGCACTGAAGCTTTCTTT.

The rearrangement uses TRBV2 and TRBJ2-7, with D possibly TRBD1 on 5 matching bases. V was shortened by 5 bases and J by 3 bases, with 11 bases between the two germline ends. CDR1 SNHLY and CDR2 FYNNEI come from the germline V gene. This CDR3 contains 13 residues. The CDR3: CASSWGRDYEQYV. In DNA form, the CDR3 reads TGTGCCAGCAGTTGGGGCAGAGACTACGAGCAGTACGTC.

The chain carries TRBV10-1 and TRBJ2-1; D perhaps matches TRBD1 (8 bases). Trimming cost V 3 bases and J 8 bases, with 11 bases left between them. Germline V gene lookup returns CDR1 WNHNN and CDR2 SYGVQD (reference sequence). The CDR3 totals 13 residues. The CDR3, as DNA: TGCGCCAGCAGTGAACAGGGGGGGTATGAGCAGTTCTTC. It translates to CASSEQGGYEQFF.

This clone was recorded once. As DNA, the CDR3 is TGCGCCAGCAGCTTGGGGGACAGGGACGGCACAGATACGCAGTATTTT. It yields the protein CASSLGDRDGTDTQYF. The J gene is TRBJ2-3, the V gene TRBV5-1, with 9 bases fitting TRBD1. This CDR3 contains 16 residues. CDR1 and CDR2 from the germline V gene are SGHRS and YFSETQ. V shed 0 bases, J shed 1 base, and the junction held 3 bases outside the gene matches.

This clone showed up just a few times. The genes are TRBV4-3 and TRBJ2-3, with a weak D call TRBD2 (7 bases). CDR1 is LGHNA, CDR2 YSLEER, per germline. The CDR3 is 18 residues long. Trimming removed 0 bases at V and 3 bases at J, with 19 bases between. The CDR3 here is CASSQDLRPGGRTDTQYF. The CDR3 bases are TGCGCCAGCAGCCAAGATCTACGGCCCGGGGGGCGAACAGATACGCAGTATTTT.

CDR3 residues: CASSSDSGRAGELFF. The CDR3 DNA reads TGCGCCAGCAGCTCCGACAGTGGGAGGGCCGGGGAGCTGTTTTTT. This chain links TRBV5-1 with TRBJ2-2; 7 bases are shared with TRBD2. The J segment lost 6 bases and the V segment lost 3 bases, leaving 8 bases of the junction unmatched. Germline V CDR1 and CDR2: SGHRS, YFSETQ. The CDR3 has 15 residues.

The chain is built from TRBV11-2 and TRBJ1-2, with 7 bases lining up with TRBD1. The CDR3 is made up of 14 amino acids. Trimming removed 5 bases from V and 3 bases from J; junction bases left unmatched: 6. Germline V CDR1 and CDR2: SGHAT, FQNNGV. The CDR3 DNA reads as TGTGCCAGCAGCCCGAGGACAGGCTACTATGGCTACACCTTC. Its translation is CASSPRTGYYGYTF. Full variable domain (remainder filled in from reference TRBV11-2 and TRBJ1-2): EAGVAQSPRYKIIEKRQSVAFWCNPISGHATLYWYQQILGQGPKLLIQFQNNGVVDDSQLPKDRFSAERLKGVDSTLKIQPAKLEDSAVYLCASSPRTGYYGYTFGSGTRLTVV.

The chain combines TRBV28 with TRBJ2-7; D perhaps matches TRBD1 (5 bases). The V and J ends lost 6 bases and 6 bases respectively, with 18 bases between them. Germline V gives CDR1 MDHEN, CDR2 SYDVKM. This CDR3 has 14 residues. Here the CDR3 reads CASSFGGQSGEQYV. CDR3 nucleotides: TGTGCCAGCAGCTTCGGTGGACAATCTGGCGAGCAGTACGTC.

The chain is built from TRBV11-3 and TRBJ2-7; possible D gene TRBD2, 5 bases. Germline V gene data show CDR1 as SGHNT and CDR2 as YENEEA. This CDR3 contains 12 residues. Deletions cut 4 bases from V and 6 bases from J, with 10 bases between. The CDR3 loop is CASSSKLGEQYF. CDR3 nucleotide sequence: TGTGCCAGCAGCTCCAAACTAGGCGAGCAGTACTTC.

The gene calls are TRBV27 and TRBJ1-5; TRBD1 aligns across 9 bases. The J segment lost 1 base and the V segment lost 2 bases, leaving 3 bases of the junction unmatched. Germline V gene sequence: CDR1 MNHEY, CDR2 SMNVEV (reference sequence). CDR3 length: 16 amino acids. The CDR3 coding sequence is TGTGCCAGCAGTTTAGGACAGGGGACAAGCAATCAGCCCCAGCATTTT. Its translation is CASSLGQGTSNQPQHF.

This clone showed up just a few times. This chain connects TRBV7-9 to TRBJ2-4; 11 bases match TRBD2. V lost 1 base to trimming and J lost 1 base; unmatched junction nucleotides: 6. The CDR3 runs 18 residues. Per the germline V gene, CDR1 is SEHNR and CDR2 is FQNEAQ (reference sequence). In nucleotides, the CDR3 is TGTGCCAGCAGCTTAGTAGCGGGAGGGCCGGGGGCCAAAAACATTCAGTACTTC. Translated, it gives CASSLVAGGPGAKNIQYF. The complete variable domain, with remaining parts taken from reference TRBV7-9 and TRBJ2-4, reads DTGVSQNPRHKITKRGQNVTFRCDPISEHNRLYWYRQTLGQGPEFLTYFQNEAQLEKSRLLSDRFSAERPKGSFSTLEIQRTEQGDSAMYLCASSLVAGGPGAKNIQYFGAGTRLSVL.

The rearrangement links TRBV7-2 to TRBJ2-6; 9 nucleotides agree with TRBD1. V trimming: 6 bases; J trimming: 4 bases; junction bases outside the gene matches: 7. Germline V gene data show CDR1 as SGHTA and CDR2 as FQGNSA. CDR3 length: 16 residues. The CDR3 coding sequence is TGTGCCAGCAGTCCTACAGGGGGCACAGGGGCCAACGTCCTGACTTTC. Translation: CASSPTGGTGANVLTF. The whole variable domain, remainder taken from reference TRBV7-2 and TRBJ2-6, is GAGVSQSPSNKVTEKGKDVELRCDPISGHTALYWYRQSLGQGLEFLIYFQGNSAPDKSGLPSDRFSAERTGGSVSTLTIQRTQQEDSAVYLCASSPTGGTGANVLTFGAGSRLTVL.

Only a few counts were recorded for this clone. This chain links TRBV10-1 with TRBJ2-7; perhaps TRBD2 as D (6 bases). Germline CDR1 WNHNN, CDR2 SYGVQD (reference sequence). CDR3 length: 14 amino acids. Trimming left V 10 bases short and J 2 bases short, with 18 bases between. CDR3 in amino acids: CATSDALATYEQYV. CDR3 in DNA: TGCGCCACCTCTGATGCACTAGCTACCTACGAGCAGTACGTC.

This clone has a single count. V usage is TRBV6-5 and J usage is TRBJ2-5; 9 nucleotides agree with TRBD1. The germline CDR1 and CDR2 sequences are MNHEY and SVGAGI. The CDR3 contains 15 residues. Unmatched junction bases numbered 3, after V lost 4 bases and J lost 0 bases. Here the CDR3 DNA reads TGTGCCAGCAGTTGGGACAGGGAGTACCAAGAGACCCAGTACTTC. The encoded protein is CASSWDREYQETQYF.

The rearrangement uses TRBV27 and TRBJ2-1; 7 bases are shared with TRBD2. Germline V gene lookup returns CDR1 MNHEY and CDR2 SMNVEV (reference sequence). V gave up 4 bases and J gave up 4 bases; unmatched junction bases: 13. The CDR3 length is 17 residues. In DNA form, the CDR3 reads TGTGCCAGCAGTTACCTTTTTGGGGGGGGAGTTTACAATGAGCAGTTCTTC. Residues: CASSYLFGGGVYNEQFF.

The sample holds a few counts of this clone. The rearrangement links TRBV29-1 to TRBJ1-1; the match to TRBD1 covers 8 bases. This CDR3 comprises 13 residues. Trimming took 7 bases from V and 1 from J; bases not matched to a gene: 5. Looked up from germline, CDR1 is SQVTM and CDR2 is ANQGSEA. This chain's CDR3 is CSAGQGGNTEAFF. CDR3 sequence (DNA): TGCAGCGCAGGACAGGGCGGGAACACTGAAGCTTTCTTT.

V and J are TRBV10-1 and TRBJ2-1; D ambiguous. The CDR3 is 15 residues long. Germline lookup yields CDR1 WNHNN and CDR2 SYGVQD (reference sequence). The V end lost 2 bases, the J end lost 0 bases, and 8 bases lay between the germline ends. The CDR3 reads CASSEVSSSYNEQFF. The CDR3 nucleotides are TGCGCCAGCAGTGAGGTGTCGAGCTCCTACAATGAGCAGTTCTTC.

The chain is built from TRBV5-8 and TRBJ2-2; D is perhaps TRBD1 (6 bases). V was pared by 2 bases and J by 3 bases, with 11 bases between. The germline gives CDR1 SGHTS, CDR2 YDEGEE. The CDR3 length is 15 residues. CDR3 residues: CASSFRQVYTGELFF. The CDR3 DNA is TGTGCCAGCAGCTTTCGACAGGTCTACACCGGGGAGCTGTTTTTT.

The V call is TRBV4-2, the J call TRBJ2-7, with 7 bases lining up with TRBD1. J gave up 5 bases and V 1 base, and 8 bases lay outside the gene matches. The CDR3 totals 15 residues. Germline V gene data show CDR1 as LGHNA and CDR2 as YNFKEQ. Written as DNA, the CDR3 is TGTGCCAGCAGCCAAGTAAGAGACAGGGAGCACGAGCAGTACTTC. It encodes CASSQVRDREHEQYF.

The genes are TRBV10-3 and TRBJ1-5; maybe TRBD1 (6 bases). V gave up 6 bases and J gave up 5 bases, with 20 bases separating them. The CDR3 has 16 amino acids. Germline assignment: CDR1 ENHRY and CDR2 SYGVKD. CDR3 region: CAISSYQGIRDQPQHF. The CDR3 DNA sequence: TGTGCCATCAGCTCCTACCAGGGGATCAGGGATCAGCCCCAGCATTTT.

This clone showed up just once. V and J are TRBV5-1 and TRBJ1-4, with unresolved D. Germline V CDR1 and CDR2: SGHRS, YFSETQ. Trimming shortened V by 2 bases and J by 1 base, and 6 bases separated the two germline ends. This CDR3 has 14 residues. This CDR3 reads CASSFSGTNEKLFF. Here the CDR3 DNA reads TGCGCCAGCAGCTTCAGTGGAACTAATGAAAAACTGTTTTTT.

With regard to this clone: The sample has other DNA sequences that encode this CDR3 too. The chain employs TRBV30 and TRBJ1-3, with D uncertain. The length of the CDR3 is 13 residues. Germline CDR1 GTSNPN, CDR2 SVGIG (reference sequence). V was trimmed by 0 bases and J by 4 bases, leaving 7 bases between them. CDR3 amino acids: CAWSVTGGNTIYF. The CDR3, as DNA: TGTGCCTGGAGTGTCACCGGGGGAAACACCATATATTTT.